This T cell receptor (beta chain) was observed in a study of T cells in localized non-small cell lung cancer. The germline V gene has CDR1 MGHRA and CDR2 YSYEKL. The V and J ends lost 1 base and 3 bases respectively, with 13 bases between them. CDR3 length equals 16 residues. Points on this clone: What it binds is not known.

Method: immunoSEQ multiplex PCR; TCRdb's copy keeps in-frame clones and lacks some. This repertoire shows 100,000 to 150,000 clones, about 90% found once; its top ten account for around 1.7%. The study's findings and limits: Only one tumor region was sequenced, so heterogeneity remains possible. Clonality of T cells reached its maximum in uninvolved adjacent lung, surpassing tumor. Adjacent lung had a median approximately 57 of the 100 largest tumor clones.

V and J are TRBV4-1 and TRBJ1-5; D remains ambiguous. This specimen was peripheral blood, taken before any cancer treatment. This receptor was obtained from a female donor over 55 with stage I lung adenocarcinoma. CDR3 in DNA: TGCGCCAGCAGCCAAGGAGCGGCCAGGATCAATCAGCCCCAGCATTTT. It translates to CASSQGAARINQPQHF.